This is a list of T cell receptor beta chains from one sample in a study of cytomegalovirus exposure and HLA in healthy donors. Sequenced by immunoSEQ multiplex PCR; TCRdb stores in-frame clones only, minus some. Among 150,000 or so clones, around 76% were seen once, and the ten largest hold roughly 2%. Source material: PBMCs. The source of these receptors is a female donor in good health and CMV-seronegative. The CDR3 runs from the conserved cysteine through the conserved F or W. Fields, in order: CDR3 length, V gene, D gene, J gene, clone size, CDR3 protein, CDR3 DNA. The D gene is left open where the match is weak. The listing skips clone size in some rows; elsewhere it reads once, few, many or a size class.

14	TRBV2	TRBD2	TRBJ2-1	NA	CASSLGLVADGRFF	TGTGCCAGCAGCCTCGGACTAGTCGCGGATGGACGGTTCTTC
14	TRBV7-9	NA	TRBJ1-2	NA	CASSFTGSLYGYTF	TGTGCCAGCAGCTTCACAGGGTCCCTCTATGGCTACACCTTC
14	TRBV30	NA	TRBJ1-2	NA	CAWSEGVVDYGYTF	TGTGCCTGGAGTGAGGGGGTGGTAGACTATGGCTACACCTTC
12	TRBV5-4	TRBD1	TRBJ1-2	NA	CASIRQGDGYTF	TGTGCCAGCATCCGACAGGGGGATGGCTACACCTTC
16	TRBV7-7	TRBD1	TRBJ1-3	NA	CASSLGQGTSGNTIYF	TGTGCCAGCAGCTTGGGACAGGGAACCTCTGGAAACACCATATATTTT
12	TRBV2	TRBD1	TRBJ2-1	NA	CASRDRGDEQFF	TGTGCCAGCAGGGACAGGGGAGATGAGCAGTTCTTC
14	TRBV15	NA	TRBJ1-2	few	CATSRDRQDYGYTF	TGTGCCACCAGCAGAGATCGACAAGACTATGGCTACACCTTC
15	TRBV6-5	TRBD1	TRBJ1-1	NA	CASSYSGQGITEAFF	TGTGCCAGCAGTTACTCGGGACAGGGGATCACTGAAGCTTTCTTT
13	TRBV30	TRBD1	TRBJ2-7	NA	CAWSPGTGEEQYF	TGTGCCTGGAGTCCCGGGACAGGGGAGGAGCAGTACTTC
13	TRBV5-1	NA	TRBJ1-3	few	CASRSDSGNTIYF	TGCGCCAGCAGGTCAGACTCTGGAAACACCATATATTTT
15	TRBV18	NA	TRBJ1-3	few	CASSRSGGSGNTIYF	TGTGCCAGCTCACGTTCCGGGGGATCTGGAAACACCATATATTTT
17	TRBV5-4	TRBD2	TRBJ2-3	NA	CASSLGALAGSPDTQYF	TGTGCCAGCAGCTTGGGGGCCCTAGCGGGTAGCCCAGATACGCAGTATTTT
15	TRBV13	TRBD2	TRBJ2-5	NA	CAISIPSGRRETQYF	TGTGCCATCTCAATTCCTAGCGGGAGGAGAGAGACCCAGTACTTC
13	TRBV5-1	NA	TRBJ2-7	NA	CASSLGRDNEQYF	TGCGCCAGCAGCTTGGGCAGGGACAACGAGCAGTACTTC
16	TRBV4-2	NA	TRBJ2-2	NA	CASSQAGVEGTGELFF	TGTGCCAGCAGCCAAGCGGGGGTGGAGGGCACCGGGGAGCTGTTTTTT
15	TRBV30	NA	TRBJ1-2	once	CAWTVGGPRGYGYTF	TGTGCCTGGACCGTGGGGGGACCTAGGGGCTATGGCTACACCTTC
16	TRBV5-1	NA	TRBJ2-3	NA	CASSLTMRESTDTQYF	TGCGCCAGCAGCTTGACTATGAGGGAAAGCACAGATACGCAGTATTTT
14	TRBV5-1	NA	TRBJ1-1	NA	CASSTNTVNTEAFF	TGCGCCAGCAGCACAAATACAGTGAACACTGAAGCTTTCTTT
16	TRBV15	NA	TRBJ1-6	NA	CATSLRGESYNSPLHF	TGTGCCACCAGCTTGCGGGGGGAGTCCTATAATTCACCCCTCCACTTT
11	TRBV20-1	NA	TRBJ1-1	NA	CSAHREGKAFF	TGCAGTGCTCATAGGGAGGGTAAAGCTTTCTTT
14	TRBV2	TRBD1	TRBJ1-6	NA	CASAGTGLGTPLHF	TGTGCCAGCGCCGGGACAGGTTTGGGGACACCCCTCCACTTT
12	TRBV7-3	NA	TRBJ2-5	NA	CASSLSGETQYF	TGTGCCAGCAGCCTTTCAGGAGAGACCCAGTACTTC
13	TRBV7-9	TRBD1	TRBJ2-7	NA	CASSFDREREQYF	TGTGCCAGCAGCTTCGACAGGGAGCGCGAGCAGTACTTC
14	TRBV5-6	TRBD2	TRBJ2-1	NA	CASSWGNSGGEQFF	TGTGCCAGCAGCTGGGGGAATAGCGGGGGAGAGCAGTTCTTC
15	TRBV10-1	TRBD1	TRBJ2-2	NA	CASSAWDSLTGELFF	TGCGCCAGCAGTGCATGGGACAGCCTCACCGGGGAGCTGTTTTTT